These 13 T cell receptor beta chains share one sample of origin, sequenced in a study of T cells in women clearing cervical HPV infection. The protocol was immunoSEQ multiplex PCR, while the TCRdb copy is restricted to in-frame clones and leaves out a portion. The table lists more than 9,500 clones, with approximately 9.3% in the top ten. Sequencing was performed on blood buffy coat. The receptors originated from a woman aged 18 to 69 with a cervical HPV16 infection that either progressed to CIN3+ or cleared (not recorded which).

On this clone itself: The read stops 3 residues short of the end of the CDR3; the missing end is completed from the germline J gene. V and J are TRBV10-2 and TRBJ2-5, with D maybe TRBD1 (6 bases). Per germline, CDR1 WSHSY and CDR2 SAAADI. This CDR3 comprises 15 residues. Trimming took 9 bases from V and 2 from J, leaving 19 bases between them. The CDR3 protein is CASRVGQGLQETQYF. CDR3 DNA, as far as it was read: TGCGCCAGTAGAGTGGGGCAGGGGCTTCAAGAGACC.

The CDR3 DNA, read in part, is TGCAGCGTCGAGCGGGGACAAGAGACC. This encodes CSVERGQET. In full, the CDR3 is CSVERGQETQYF. The V call is TRBV29-1, the J call TRBJ2-5; TRBD2 aligns across 7 bases. The read halts 3 residues ahead of the CDR3 end, with the missing end drawn from the germline J gene. The germline CDR1 and CDR2 sequences are SQVTM and ANQGSEA. With 6 bases clipped from V and 2 bases from J, the junction kept 3 bases outside the gene matches. The CDR3 runs 12 residues.

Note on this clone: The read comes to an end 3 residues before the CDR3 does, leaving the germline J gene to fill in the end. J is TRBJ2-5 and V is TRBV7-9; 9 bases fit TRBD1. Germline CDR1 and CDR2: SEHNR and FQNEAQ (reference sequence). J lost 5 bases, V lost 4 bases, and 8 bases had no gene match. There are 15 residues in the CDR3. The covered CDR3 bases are TGTGCCAGCAGCTCTCATCGGGGACAGGGCGAGACC. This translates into CASSSHRGQGET. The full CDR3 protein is CASSSHRGQGETQYF.

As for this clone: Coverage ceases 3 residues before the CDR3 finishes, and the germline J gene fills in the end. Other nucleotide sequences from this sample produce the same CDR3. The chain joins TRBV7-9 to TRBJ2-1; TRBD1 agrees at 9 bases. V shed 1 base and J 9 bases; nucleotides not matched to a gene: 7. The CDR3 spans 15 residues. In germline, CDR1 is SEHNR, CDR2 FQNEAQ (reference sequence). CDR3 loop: CASSLDRGLGGEQFF. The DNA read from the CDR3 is TGTGCCAGCAGCTTAGACAGGGGGCTCGGGGGTGAG.

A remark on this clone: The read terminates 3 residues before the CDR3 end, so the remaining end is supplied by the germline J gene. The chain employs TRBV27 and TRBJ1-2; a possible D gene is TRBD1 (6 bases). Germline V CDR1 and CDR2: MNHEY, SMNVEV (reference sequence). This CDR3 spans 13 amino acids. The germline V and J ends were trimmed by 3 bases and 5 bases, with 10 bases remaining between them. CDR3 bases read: TGTGCCAGCAGTTTTACCAGGGGATATGGC. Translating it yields CASSFTRGYG. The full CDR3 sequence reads CASSFTRGYGYTF.

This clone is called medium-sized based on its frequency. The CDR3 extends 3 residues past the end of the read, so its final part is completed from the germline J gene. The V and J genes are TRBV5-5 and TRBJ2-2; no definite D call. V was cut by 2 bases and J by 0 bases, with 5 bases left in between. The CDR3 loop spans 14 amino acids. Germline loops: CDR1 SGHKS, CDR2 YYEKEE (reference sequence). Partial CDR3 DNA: TGTGCCAGCAGCTTCCTAACGAACACCGGGGAG. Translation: CASSFLTNTGE. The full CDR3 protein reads CASSFLTNTGELFF.

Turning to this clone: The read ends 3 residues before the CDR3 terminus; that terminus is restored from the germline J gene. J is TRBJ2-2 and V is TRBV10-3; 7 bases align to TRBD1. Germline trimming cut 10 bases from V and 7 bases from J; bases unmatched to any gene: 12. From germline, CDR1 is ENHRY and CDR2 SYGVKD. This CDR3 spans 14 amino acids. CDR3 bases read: TGTGCCAACCGTAGGACAGGACCCGACGGGGAG. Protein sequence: CANRRTGPDGE. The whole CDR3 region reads CANRRTGPDGELFF.

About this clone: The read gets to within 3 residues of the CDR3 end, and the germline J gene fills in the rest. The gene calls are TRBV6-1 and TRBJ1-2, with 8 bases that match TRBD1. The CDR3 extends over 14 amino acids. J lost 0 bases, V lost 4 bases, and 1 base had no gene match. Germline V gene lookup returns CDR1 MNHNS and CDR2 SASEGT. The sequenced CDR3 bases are TGTGCCAGCAGTGCACAGGGGGCTAACTATGGC. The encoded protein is CASSAQGANYG. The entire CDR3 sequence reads CASSAQGANYGYTF.

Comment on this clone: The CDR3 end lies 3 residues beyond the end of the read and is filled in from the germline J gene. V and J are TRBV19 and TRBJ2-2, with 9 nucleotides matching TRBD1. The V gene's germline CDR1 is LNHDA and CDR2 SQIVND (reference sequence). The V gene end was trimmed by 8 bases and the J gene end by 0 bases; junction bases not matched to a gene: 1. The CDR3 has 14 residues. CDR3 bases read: TGTGCCAGTGGACAGGGGTCGAACACCGGGGAG. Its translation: CASGQGSNTGE. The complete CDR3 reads CASGQGSNTGELFF.

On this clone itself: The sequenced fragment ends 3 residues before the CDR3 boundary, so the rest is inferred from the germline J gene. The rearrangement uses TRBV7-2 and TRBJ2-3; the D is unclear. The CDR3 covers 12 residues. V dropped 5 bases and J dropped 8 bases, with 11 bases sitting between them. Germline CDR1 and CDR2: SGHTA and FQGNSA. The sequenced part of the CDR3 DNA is TGTGCCAGCAGCCCAGAGATTGGTACG. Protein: CASSPEIGT. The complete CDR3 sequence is CASSPEIGTQYF.

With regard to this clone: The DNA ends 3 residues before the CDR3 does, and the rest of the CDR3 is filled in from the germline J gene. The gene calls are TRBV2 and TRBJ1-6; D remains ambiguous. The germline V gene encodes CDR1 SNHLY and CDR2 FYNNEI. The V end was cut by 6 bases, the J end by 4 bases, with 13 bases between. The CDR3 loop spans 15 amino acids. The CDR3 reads CASRIENWYNSPLHF. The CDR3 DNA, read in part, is TGTGCCAGCAGAATAGAGAACTGGTATAATTCACCC.

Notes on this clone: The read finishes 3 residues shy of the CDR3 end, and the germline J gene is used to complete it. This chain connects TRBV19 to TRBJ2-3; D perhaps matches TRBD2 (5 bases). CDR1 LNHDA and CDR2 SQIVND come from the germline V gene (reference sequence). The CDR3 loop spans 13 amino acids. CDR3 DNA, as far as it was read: TGTGCCAGTAGTGTCCGGGGTTCGGAGACG. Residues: CASSVRGSET. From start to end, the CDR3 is CASSVRGSETQYF.

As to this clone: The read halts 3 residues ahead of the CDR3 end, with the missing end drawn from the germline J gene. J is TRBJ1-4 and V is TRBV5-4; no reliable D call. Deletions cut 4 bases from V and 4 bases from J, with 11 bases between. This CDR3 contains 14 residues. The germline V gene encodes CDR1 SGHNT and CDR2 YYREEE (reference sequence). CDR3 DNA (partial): TGTGCCAGCAGCCACTTACCGATTAATGAAAAA. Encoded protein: CASSHLPINEK. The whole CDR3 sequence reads CASSHLPINEKLFF.